These 6 T cell receptor beta chains came from one sample sequenced in a study of T cell clonality in common variable immunodeficiency. TCRdb keeps only in-frame clones here, not all; method: immunoSEQ multiplex PCR. This repertoire holds about 52,000 clones, and none appear only once. Sequencing input: peripheral blood mononuclear cells. All receptors come from a person aged 18-70 years in good health.

This clone has at least ten counts. The missing CDR3 end, 3 residues past where the read stops, is filled in from the germline J gene. The chain is built from TRBV11-1 and TRBJ1-1, with 8 bases lining up with TRBD1. The germline V gene has CDR1 SGHAT and CDR2 FQDESV (reference sequence). This CDR3 is built from 15 residues. V gave up 1 base and J gave up 4 bases; unmatched junction bases: 5. Incomplete CDR3 DNA: TGTGCCAGCAGCTTAGGCCGGGGGACAGGCACTGAA. Translation: CASSLGRGTGTE. The whole CDR3 is CASSLGRGTGTEAFF.

This clone was seen many times. Read coverage stops 3 residues before the CDR3 terminus; the germline J gene supplies the remainder. V and J are TRBV14 and TRBJ1-5; D is uncertain. The V and J ends lost 1 base and 6 bases respectively, with 7 bases between them. CDR3 size: 13 residues. Germline values: CDR1 SGHDN, CDR2 FVKESK. The CDR3 spells CASSQGGFQPQHF. Partial CDR3 DNA: TGTGCCAGCAGCCAAGGCGGATTTCAGCCC.

The sample holds many counts of this clone. The read halts 3 residues ahead of the CDR3 end, with the missing end drawn from the germline J gene. The chain employs TRBV7-3 and TRBJ2-1; 7 bases line up with TRBD1. Germline trimming cut 0 bases from V and 4 bases from J; bases unmatched to any gene: 6. Per germline, CDR1 SGHTA and CDR2 FQGTGA. This CDR3 region has 16 residues. CDR3 in amino acids: CASSLTGTVGYNEQFF. The part of the CDR3 DNA that was read is TGTGCCAGCAGCTTAACGGGGACAGTCGGGTACAATGAG.

This clone was counted ten times or more. The observed sequence ends 3 residues before the CDR3 terminus, with the missing tail filled in from the germline J gene. V usage is TRBV7-2 and J usage is TRBJ1-5; D not resolved. V was trimmed by 5 bases and J by 6 bases, leaving 14 bases between them. Germline V gene data show CDR1 as SGHTA and CDR2 as FQGNSA. The CDR3 extends over 14 amino acids. CDR3: CASSALVHSQPQHF. The CDR3 DNA, read in part, is TGTGCCAGCAGCGCCCTTGTTCACAGTCAGCCC.

This clone was detected only a few times. The missing CDR3 end, 3 residues past where the read stops, is filled in from the germline J gene. The chain combines TRBV7-9 with TRBJ1-2; D is undetermined. The CDR3 loop spans 14 amino acids. Germline CDR1 reads SEHNR; CDR2 reads FQNEAQ (reference sequence). The sequenced part of the CDR3 DNA is TGTGCCAGCAGCTTTAGCAACCCAGAAGACGAC. It encodes CASSFSNPEDD. The entire CDR3 reads CASSFSNPEDDYTF.

This clone was counted ten times or more. The read ends 3 residues early relative to the CDR3; the germline J gene fills the gap. The chain links TRBV14 to TRBJ2-5, with 8 bases aligning to TRBD1. This CDR3 contains 13 residues. Germline V gives CDR1 SGHDN, CDR2 FVKESK. The junction had 4 bases not matched to a gene; V was cut back by 6 bases and J by 4 bases. CDR3 DNA, as far as it was read: TGTGCCAGCAGACGGACAGGGATAGAGACC. As protein: CASRRTGIET. The entire CDR3 protein is CASRRTGIETQYF. Full variable domain (remainder filled in from reference TRBV14 and TRBJ2-5): EAGVTQFPSHSVIEKGQTVTLRCDPISGHDNLYWYRRVMGKEIKFLLHFVKESKQDESGMPNNRFLAERTGGTYSTLKVQPAELEDSGVYFCASRRTGIETQYFGPGTRLLVL.